Sequencing of this T cell receptor (beta chain) was carried out in a study of blood T cell repertoires in COVID-19. Looking at the study overall: PBMCs, B-cell-depleted T cells, or T cells provided the cDNA or gDNA that made up the material.

Enrollees, about 18 to 95 years old, lived in around 23 US areas. Germline V gives CDR1 SGHDN, CDR2 FVKESK. Trimming cost V 1 base and J 5 bases, with 8 bases left between them. The CDR3 runs 13 residues. In the source study's methods: Estimation of nucleated cell counts was performed using reference gene primer amplification. The assay was immunoSEQ multiplex PCR, and TCRdb's table has in-frame clones only and misses some. The V and J calls and clone size are taken from that table; D and trimming were inferred from the DNA. The sample includes some 390,000 clones, approximately 92% of them seen just once.

The chain uses TRBV14 and TRBJ1-1; tentative D call: TRBD1 (6 bases). The sequenced sample consisted of PBMCs or T cells enriched from blood (not recorded which). The sequence was collected from a man aged 25 to 40 who had recovered from COVID-19. CDR3 coding DNA: TGTGCCAGCAGCCAAGTACAGGGAACTGAAGCTTTCTTT. This codes for CASSQVQGTEAFF.